This TCR beta chain was obtained from a study of human T cells and chemical hapten exposure. Across the study: A patient group, mainly female, showed alopecia areata, totalis or universalis.

TCRdb re-analysed the RACE reads in MiXCR, keeping a single row per CDR3 protein. The sample lists more than 300,000 distinct CDR3 sequences, about 5.1% occurring once. There are 15 residues in the CDR3. V dropped 2 bases and J dropped 4 bases, with 14 bases sitting between them. CDR1 is MNHEY and CDR2 is SVGEGT in the germline V gene. In its sample, this clonotype was seen a few times. Time point of the sample: pre-sensitization, week 0. The sample's treatment: therapeutic diphenylcyclopropenone sensitization with weekly scalp DPC. This receptor was identified in a woman aged 45-65 years with alopecia areata. Some clones in this sample may be carry-over from other donors' samples. The chain carries TRBV6-2 or TRBV6-3 and TRBJ1-1; D may be TRBD1 (5 bases). Sample: whole blood, taken in connection with sensitization to the hapten diphenylcyclopropenone (DPC). The chain's CDR3 is CASSYPNRFTTEAFF. The CDR3 nucleotides read TGTGCCAGCAGTTACCCGAACAGGTTTACCACTGAAGCTTTCTTT.